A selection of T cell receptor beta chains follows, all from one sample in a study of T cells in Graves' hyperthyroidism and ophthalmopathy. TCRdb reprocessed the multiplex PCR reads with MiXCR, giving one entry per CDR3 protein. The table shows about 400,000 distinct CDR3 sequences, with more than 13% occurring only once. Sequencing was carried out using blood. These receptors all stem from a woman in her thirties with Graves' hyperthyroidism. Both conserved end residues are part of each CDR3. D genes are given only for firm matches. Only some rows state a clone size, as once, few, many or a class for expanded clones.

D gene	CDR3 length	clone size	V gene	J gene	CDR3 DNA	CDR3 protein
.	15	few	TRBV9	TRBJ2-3	TGTGCCAGCAGCGTAGGTGACAGTCGCACAGATACGCAGTATTTT	CASSVGDSRTDTQYF
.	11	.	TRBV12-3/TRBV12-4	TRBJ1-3	TGTGCCAGCCTAAGGGGAAACACCATATATTTT	CASLRGNTIYF
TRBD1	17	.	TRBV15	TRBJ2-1	TGTGCCACCAGCAGAGGATCGGGGACAGGGATTTTCTATGAGCAGTTCTTC	CATSRGSGTGIFYEQFF
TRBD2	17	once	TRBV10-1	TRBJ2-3	TGCGCCAGCAGTGGGGTAGGAGCGGGGATCGGCACAGATACGCAGTATTTT	CASSGVGAGIGTDTQYF
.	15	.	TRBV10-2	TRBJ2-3	TGCGCCAGCAGTGAACGTGCCCTAGCCACAGATACGCAGTATTTT	CASSERALATDTQYF
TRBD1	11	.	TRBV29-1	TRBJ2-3	TGCAGCGTTCGACAGGGCGGTACGCAGTATTTT	CSVRQGGTQYF
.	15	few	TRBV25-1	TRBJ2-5	TGTGCCAGCAGTGAAAAGACTAGTCCGCAAGAGACCCAGTACTTC	CASSEKTSPQETQYF
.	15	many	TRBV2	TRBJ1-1	TGTGCCAGCAGTGTGACCGAGTATCTGAACACTGAAGCTTTCTTT	CASSVTEYLNTEAFF
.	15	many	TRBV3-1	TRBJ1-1	TGTGCCAGCAGCCAAGATACGTTAGGACTTCGTGAAGCTTTCTTT	CASSQDTLGLREAFF
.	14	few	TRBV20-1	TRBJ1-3	TGCAGTGCTAGAGCGTCGGTAGCTGGAAACACCATATATTTT	CSARASVAGNTIYF
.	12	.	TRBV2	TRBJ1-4	TGTGCCAGCAGTTCCTTCGGTGAAAAACTGTTTTTT	CASSSFGEKLFF
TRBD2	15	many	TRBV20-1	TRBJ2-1	TGCAGTGCTAGAGGTCCTAGCGGGCTATACAATGAGCAGTTCTTC	CSARGPSGLYNEQFF
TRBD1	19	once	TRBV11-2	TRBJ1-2	TGTGCCAGCAGCTTAGATGGCACCGGGACAGGGTCTCTCTCCTATGGCTACACCTTC	CASSLDGTGTGSLSYGYTF
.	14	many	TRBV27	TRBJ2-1	TGTGCCAGCAGTTTCGCAGGGAACTACAATGAGCAGTTCTTC	CASSFAGNYNEQFF
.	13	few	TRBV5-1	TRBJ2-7	TGCGCCAGCAGCCAAGCGGAGCGCTACGAGCAGTACTTC	CASSQAERYEQYF
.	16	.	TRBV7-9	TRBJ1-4	TGTGCCAGCAGCTTGCAGGGATCCGGAACTAATGAAAAACTGTTTTTT	CASSLQGSGTNEKLFF
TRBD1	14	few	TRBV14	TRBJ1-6	TGTGCCAGCAGCCGGGACAGACGACATTCACCCCTCCACTTT	CASSRDRRHSPLHF
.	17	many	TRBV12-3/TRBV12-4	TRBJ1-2	TGTGCCAGCAGTTCCCAAACAGGGTCCCTTGCCGGCTATGGCTACACCTTC	CASSSQTGSLAGYGYTF
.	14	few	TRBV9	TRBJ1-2	TGTGCCAGCAGCGTCGACGGTGCAGGGGCTGGCTACACCTTC	CASSVDGAGAGYTF
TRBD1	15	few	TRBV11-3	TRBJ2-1	TGTGCCAGCAGCCTTGGGACAGTCGGGTACAATGAGCAGTTCTTC	CASSLGTVGYNEQFF
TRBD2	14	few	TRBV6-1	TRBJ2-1	TGTGCCAGCAGTCGACTAGCTCTATACAATGAGCAGTTCTTC	CASSRLALYNEQFF
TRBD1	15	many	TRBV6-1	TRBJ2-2	TGTGCCAGCAGCCGCAGGGGGCAGAACACCGGGGAGCTGTTTTTT	CASSRRGQNTGELFF
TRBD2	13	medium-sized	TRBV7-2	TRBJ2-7	TGTGCCAGCATGACTAGCGGGAACTACGAGCAGTACTTC	CASMTSGNYEQYF
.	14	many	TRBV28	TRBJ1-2	TGTGCCAGCAGTTTCCAGACCCGCAGCTATGGCTACACCTTC	CASSFQTRSYGYTF
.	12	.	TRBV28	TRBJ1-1	TGTGCCATCGGGGCAAGGAACACTGAAGCTTTCTTT	CAIGARNTEAFF
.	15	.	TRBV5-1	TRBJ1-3	TGCGCCAGCAGCTTGGATACAGGAACGGGAAACACCATATATTTT	CASSLDTGTGNTIYF
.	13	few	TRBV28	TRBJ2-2	TGTGCCAGCATTATGTGGGGCACCGGGGAGCTGTTTTTT	CASIMWGTGELFF
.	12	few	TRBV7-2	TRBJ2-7	TGTGCCAGCAGCTCAGGATGGGGCGAGCAGTACTTC	CASSSGWGEQYF
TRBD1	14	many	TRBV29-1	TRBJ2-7	TGCAGCGTTGATAGCCCGGACAGGGTGGGCGAGCAGTACTTC	CSVDSPDRVGEQYF
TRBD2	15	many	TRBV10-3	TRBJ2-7	TGTGCCATCAGTGAGCAGCTAGCGGGGGGCTACGAGCAGTACTTC	CAISEQLAGGYEQYF
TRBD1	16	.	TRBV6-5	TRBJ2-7	TGTGCCAGCAGTTACCCCCGACAGGGGGCTTCCGGGGAGCTGTACTTC	CASSYPRQGASGELYF
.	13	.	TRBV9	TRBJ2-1	TGTGCCAGCAGCGGAGAATGGATATGCGAGCAGTTCTTC	CASSGEWICEQFF
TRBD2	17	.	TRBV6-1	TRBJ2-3	TGTGCCAGCAGTTATTCCCGTGAGCGGGATAGCACAGATACGCAGTATTTT	CASSYSRERDSTDTQYF
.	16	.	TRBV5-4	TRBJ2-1	TGTGCCAGCAGCTTGGCCGTGGGTAGCTCCTACAATGAGCAGTTCTTC	CASSLAVGSSYNEQFF
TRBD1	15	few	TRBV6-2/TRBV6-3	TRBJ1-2	TGTGCCAGCAGTTACTCGACAGGGCAACCCTATGGCTACACCTTC	CASSYSTGQPYGYTF
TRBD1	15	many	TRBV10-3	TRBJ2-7	TGTGCCATCAGTGATCCCGGGACAGTAACCTACGAGCAGTACTTC	CAISDPGTVTYEQYF
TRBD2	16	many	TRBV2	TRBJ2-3	TGTGCCAGCCACAGACTAGCGGGAGGACTCACAGATACGCAGTATTTT	CASHRLAGGLTDTQYF
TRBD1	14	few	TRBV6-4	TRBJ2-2	TGTGCCACCACCGACAGGGTGAACACTGGGGAGCTGTTTTTT	CATTDRVNTGELFF
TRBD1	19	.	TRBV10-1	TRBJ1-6	TGCGCCATCTTCCTCCGGGACAGGAGTATGTCGTCCTATAATTCACCCCTCCACTTT	CAIFLRDRSMSSYNSPLHF
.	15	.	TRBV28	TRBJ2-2	TGTGCCAGCAGTTGGGAGGGCAGGGGCACCGGGGAGCTGTTTTTT	CASSWEGRGTGELFF
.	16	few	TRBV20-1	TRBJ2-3	TGCAGTGCTATTTCGCGCTCAGCGCAAGACACAGATACGCAGTATTTT	CSAISRSAQDTDTQYF